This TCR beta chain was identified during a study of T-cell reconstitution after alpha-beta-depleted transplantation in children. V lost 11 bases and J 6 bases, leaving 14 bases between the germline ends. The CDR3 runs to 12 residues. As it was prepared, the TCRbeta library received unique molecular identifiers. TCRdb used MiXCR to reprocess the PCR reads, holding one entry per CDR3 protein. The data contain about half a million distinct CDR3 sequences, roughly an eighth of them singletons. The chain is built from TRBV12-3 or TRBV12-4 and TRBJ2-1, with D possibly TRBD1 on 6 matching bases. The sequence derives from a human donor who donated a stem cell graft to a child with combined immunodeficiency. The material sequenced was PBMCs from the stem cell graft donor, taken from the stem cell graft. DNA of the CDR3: TGTGCCTGCCGAGGGGGTCTCAATGAGCAGTTCTTC. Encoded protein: CACRGGLNEQFF.